This T cell receptor beta chain was identified in a study of beta chain features in type 1 diabetes. Study at large: Sorted cells examined across all samples numbered 95 million to 120 million.

Remarks on this clone: Its target is not known.

Expressed TCRB transcripts were sequenced after all isolated RNA was converted to cDNA. Clones were read by immunoSEQ multiplex PCR, and TCRdb kept only the in-frame ones, dropping some. This sample has a few hundred thousand clones; over 9.5% occur once, and the top ten carry 0.01%. Germline values: CDR1 SEHNR, CDR2 FQNEAQ (reference sequence). The V end was cut by 1 base, the J end by 6 bases, with 16 bases between. The CDR3 covers 15 residues. Study results and limitations: Whether TCRB rearrangement is influenced by HLA type went unresolved here. Insertions were fewer and deletions more numerous at VDJ junctions in type 1 diabetes patients. Moderately but significantly shorter TCRB CDR3s were found in Type 1 diabetes patients in all four CD4+ subsets.

The rearrangement uses TRBV7-9 and TRBJ2-7; TRBD1 is a possible D gene (6 bases). The source of this sequence is a young woman with type 1 diabetes. Sequencing input: naive CD4+ T cells from blood. CDR3 DNA sequence: TGTGCCAGCAGCTTAGGGGACATCAAAGGGCGCGAGCAGTACTTC. Encoded protein: CASSLGDIKGREQYF.